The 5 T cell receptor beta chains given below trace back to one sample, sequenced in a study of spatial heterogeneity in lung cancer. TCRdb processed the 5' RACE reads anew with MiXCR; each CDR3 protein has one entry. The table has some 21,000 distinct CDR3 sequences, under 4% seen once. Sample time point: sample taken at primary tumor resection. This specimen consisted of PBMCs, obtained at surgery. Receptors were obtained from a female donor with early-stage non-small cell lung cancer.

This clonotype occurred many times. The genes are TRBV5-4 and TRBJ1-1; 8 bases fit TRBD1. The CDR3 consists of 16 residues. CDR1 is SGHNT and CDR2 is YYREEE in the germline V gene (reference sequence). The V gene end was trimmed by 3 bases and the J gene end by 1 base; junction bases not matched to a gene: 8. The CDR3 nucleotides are TGTGCCAGCAGCTCGGCAACCGGGACAGGGAACACTGAAGCTTTCTTT. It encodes CASSSATGTGNTEAFF.

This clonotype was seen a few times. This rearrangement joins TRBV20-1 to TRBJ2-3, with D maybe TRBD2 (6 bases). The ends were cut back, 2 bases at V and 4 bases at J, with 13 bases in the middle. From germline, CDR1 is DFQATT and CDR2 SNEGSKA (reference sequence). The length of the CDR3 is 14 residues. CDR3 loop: CSARTGVAADTQYF. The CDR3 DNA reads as TGCAGTGCTAGAACGGGGGTGGCAGCAGATACGCAGTATTTT.

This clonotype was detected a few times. CDR3 DNA sequence: TGTGCCAGCAGCTCGGGGGAGACCCAGTACTTC. It translates to CASSSGETQYF. The chain links TRBV7-9 to TRBJ2-5; TRBD2 is a possible D gene (5 bases). From germline, CDR1 is SEHNR and CDR2 FQNEAQ (reference sequence). The V end lost 4 bases, the J end lost 5 bases, and 5 bases lay between the germline ends. This CDR3 has 11 amino acids. The full variable domain, in which reference TRBV7-9 and TRBJ2-5 provide the parts outside the CDR3, is DTGVSQNPRHKITKRGQNVTFRCDPISEHNRLYWYRQTLGQGPEFLTYFQNEAQLEKSRLLSDRFSAERPKGSFSTLEIQRTEQGDSAMYLCASSSGETQYFGPGTRLLVL.

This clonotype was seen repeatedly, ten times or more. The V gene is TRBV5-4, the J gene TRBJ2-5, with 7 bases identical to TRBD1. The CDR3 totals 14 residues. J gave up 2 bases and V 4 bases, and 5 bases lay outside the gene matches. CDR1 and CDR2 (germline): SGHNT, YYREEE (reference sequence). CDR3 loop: CASSNQGQQETQYF. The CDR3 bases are TGTGCCAGCAGCAACCAGGGACAGCAAGAGACCCAGTACTTC.

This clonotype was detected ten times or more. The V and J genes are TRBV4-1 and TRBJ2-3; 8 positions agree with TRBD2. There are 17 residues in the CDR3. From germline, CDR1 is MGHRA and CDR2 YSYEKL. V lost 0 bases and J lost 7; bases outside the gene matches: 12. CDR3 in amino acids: CASSQDRSGRGTHTQYF. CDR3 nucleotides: TGCGCCAGCAGCCAAGATCGGAGCGGGAGAGGTACCCATACGCAGTATTTT.